The clone carrying this T cell receptor beta chain has more than one count but fewer than ten. Its target is not known. V lost 10 bases and J 2 bases, leaving 11 bases between the germline ends. Looked up from germline, CDR1 is MNHNY and CDR2 is SVGAGI (reference sequence). CDR3 length equals 13 residues. The data were obtained in a study of cytomegalovirus exposure and HLA in healthy donors. Study-level findings and limits: A later analysis showed TCR association rates differing by HLA locus, peaking at DRB1 and lowest at HLA-C. In an earlier analysis, productive rearrangement rates for most beta V segments clustered near 87% or 30%. A later analysis linked around 15,000 TCR beta sequences to HLA alleles at 0.05 false discovery rate.

60 Vbeta and 13 Jbeta primers were used in PCR. Produced via immunoSEQ multiplex PCR; TCRdb's table is partial and in-frame only. The sample records roughly 100,000 clones, about 72% being singletons. This sequence was found in a woman aged 55-70 years in good health and CMV-seropositive. The V and J genes are TRBV6-6 and TRBJ2-2; weak D call: TRBD2 (6 bases). Sequenced input: PBMCs. The CDR3 sequence is CATTGTNTGELFF. The CDR3 region has the DNA TGTGCCACCACCGGGACTAACACCGGGGAGCTGTTTTTT.